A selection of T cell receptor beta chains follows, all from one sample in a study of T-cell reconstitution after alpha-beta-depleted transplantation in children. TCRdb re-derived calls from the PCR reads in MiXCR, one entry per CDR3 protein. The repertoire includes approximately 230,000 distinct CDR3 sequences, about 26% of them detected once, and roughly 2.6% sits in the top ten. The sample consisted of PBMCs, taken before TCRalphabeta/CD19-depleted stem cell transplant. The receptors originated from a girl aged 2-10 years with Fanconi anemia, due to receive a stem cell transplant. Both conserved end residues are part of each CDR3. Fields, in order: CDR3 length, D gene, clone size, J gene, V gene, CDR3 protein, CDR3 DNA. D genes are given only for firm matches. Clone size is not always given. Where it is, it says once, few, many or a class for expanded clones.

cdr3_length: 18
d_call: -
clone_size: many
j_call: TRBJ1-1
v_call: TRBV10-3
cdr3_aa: CAIRERGAESFYVTEAFF
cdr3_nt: TGTGCCATCAGGGAGAGGGGCGCAGAAAGTTTTTACGTCACTGAAGCTTTCTTT

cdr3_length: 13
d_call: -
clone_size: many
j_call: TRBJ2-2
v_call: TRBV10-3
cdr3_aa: CAISDITTGELFF
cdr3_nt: TGTGCCATCAGTGATATAACCACCGGGGAGCTGTTTTTT

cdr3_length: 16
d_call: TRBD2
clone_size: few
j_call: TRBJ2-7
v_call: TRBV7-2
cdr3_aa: CASSRGLAGDLYEQYF
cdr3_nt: TGTGCCAGCAGCCGTGGACTAGCGGGGGACCTTTACGAGCAGTACTTC

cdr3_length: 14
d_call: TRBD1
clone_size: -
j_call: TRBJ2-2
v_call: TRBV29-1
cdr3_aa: CSVEQGAGTGELFF
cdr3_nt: TGCAGCGTTGAACAGGGGGCGGGCACCGGGGAGCTGTTTTTT

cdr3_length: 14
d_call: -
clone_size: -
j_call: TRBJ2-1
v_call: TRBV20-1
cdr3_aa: CSAHLPGRGNEQFF
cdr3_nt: TGCAGTGCCCACCTCCCCGGCCGGGGCAATGAGCAGTTCTTC

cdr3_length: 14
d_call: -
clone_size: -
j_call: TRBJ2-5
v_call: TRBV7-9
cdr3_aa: CASSPNRGSETQYF
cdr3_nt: TGTGCCAGCAGCCCCAATCGAGGGAGTGAGACCCAGTACTTC

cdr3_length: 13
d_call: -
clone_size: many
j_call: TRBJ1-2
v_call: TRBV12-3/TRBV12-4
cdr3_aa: CASSVFGSQGYTF
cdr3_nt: TGTGCCAGCAGTGTTTTTGGGAGTCAGGGCTACACCTTC

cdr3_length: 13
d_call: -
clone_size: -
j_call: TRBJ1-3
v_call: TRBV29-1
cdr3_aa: CSVVSGSGNTIYF
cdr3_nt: TGCAGCGTTGTAAGTGGGTCTGGAAACACCATATATTTT

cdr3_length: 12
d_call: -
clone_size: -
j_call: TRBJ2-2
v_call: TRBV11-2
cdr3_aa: CASSHMLGELFF
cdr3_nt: TGTGCCAGCAGCCATATGTTGGGGGAGCTGTTTTTT

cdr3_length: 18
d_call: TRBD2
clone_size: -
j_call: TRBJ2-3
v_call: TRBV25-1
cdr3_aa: CASSDILAGDNSTDTQYF
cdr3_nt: TGTGCCAGCAGTGATATACTAGCGGGGGACAATAGCACAGATACGCAGTATTTT

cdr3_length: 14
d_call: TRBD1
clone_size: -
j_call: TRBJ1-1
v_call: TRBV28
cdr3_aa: CASSYNRGNTEAFF
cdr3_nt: TGTGCCAGCAGTTATAACAGGGGAAACACTGAAGCTTTCTTT

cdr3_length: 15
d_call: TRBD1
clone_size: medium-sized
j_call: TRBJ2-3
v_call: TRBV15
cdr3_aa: CATSSGTGHTDTQYF
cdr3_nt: TGTGCCACCAGCAGCGGGACAGGGCACACAGATACGCAGTATTTT

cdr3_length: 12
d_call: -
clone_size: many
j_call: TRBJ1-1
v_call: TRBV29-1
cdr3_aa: CSVDLMNTEAFF
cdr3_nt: TGCAGCGTGGACCTTATGAACACTGAAGCTTTCTTT

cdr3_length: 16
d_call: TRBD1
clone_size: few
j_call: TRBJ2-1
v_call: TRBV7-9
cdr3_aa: CASNLLKGQGKNEQFF
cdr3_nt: TGTGCCAGCAACCTATTGAAGGGACAGGGGAAAAATGAGCAGTTCTTC

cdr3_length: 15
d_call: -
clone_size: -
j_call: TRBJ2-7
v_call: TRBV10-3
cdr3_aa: CAISNSGDPPYEQYF
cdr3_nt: TGTGCCATCAGTAACAGTGGGGACCCTCCCTACGAGCAGTACTTC

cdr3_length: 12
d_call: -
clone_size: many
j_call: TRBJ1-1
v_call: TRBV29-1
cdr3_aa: CSVEAGNTEAFF
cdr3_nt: TGCAGCGTTGAGGCAGGGAACACTGAAGCTTTCTTT

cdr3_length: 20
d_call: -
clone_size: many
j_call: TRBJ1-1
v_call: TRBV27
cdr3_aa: CASSSNWGRVTPPRDTEAFF
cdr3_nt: TGTGCCAGCAGTTCAAACTGGGGCAGGGTAACACCGCCCCGGGACACTGAAGCTTTCTTT

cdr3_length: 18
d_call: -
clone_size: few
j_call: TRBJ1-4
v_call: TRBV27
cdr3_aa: CASRAAGVKFGTNEKLFF
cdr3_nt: TGTGCCAGCAGAGCCGCAGGGGTGAAATTTGGGACTAATGAAAAACTGTTTTTT

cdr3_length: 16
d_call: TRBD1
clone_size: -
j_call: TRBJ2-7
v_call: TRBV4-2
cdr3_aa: CASSQDRGQGAGEQYF
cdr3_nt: TGTGCCAGCAGCCAAGATCGGGGACAGGGGGCGGGTGAGCAGTACTTC

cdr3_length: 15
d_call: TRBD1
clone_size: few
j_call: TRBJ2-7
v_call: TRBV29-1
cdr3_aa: CSVGGRDRETYEQYF
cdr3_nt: TGCAGCGTTGGGGGCCGGGACAGGGAAACCTACGAGCAGTACTTC

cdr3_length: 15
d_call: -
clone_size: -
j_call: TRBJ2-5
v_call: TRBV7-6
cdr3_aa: CASSLGSAQQETQYF
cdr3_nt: TGTGCCAGCAGCTTAGGGTCCGCACAGCAAGAGACCCAGTACTTC

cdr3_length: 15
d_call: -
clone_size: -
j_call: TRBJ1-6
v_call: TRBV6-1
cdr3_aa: CASRNTGTSVSPLHF
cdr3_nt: TGTGCCAGCAGAAACACCGGGACGTCCGTCTCACCCCTCCACTTT

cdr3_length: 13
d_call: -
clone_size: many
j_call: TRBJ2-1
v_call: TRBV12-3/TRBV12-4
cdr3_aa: CASSFGGLNEQFF
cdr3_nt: TGTGCCAGCAGTTTTGGCGGCCTCAATGAGCAGTTCTTC

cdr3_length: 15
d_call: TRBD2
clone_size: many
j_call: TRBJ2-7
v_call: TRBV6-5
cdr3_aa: CASSSLGGSGGEQYF
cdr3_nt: TGTGCCAGCAGTTCTCTAGGAGGCTCGGGGGGGGAGCAGTACTTC

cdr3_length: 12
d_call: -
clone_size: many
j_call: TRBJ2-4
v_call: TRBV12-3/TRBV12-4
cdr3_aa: CASSLNKRHWYF
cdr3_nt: TGTGCCAGCAGTTTAAACAAGAGACATTGGTACTTC

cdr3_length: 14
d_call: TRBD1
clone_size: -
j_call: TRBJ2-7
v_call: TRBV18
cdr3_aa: CASSPLGQGSEQYF
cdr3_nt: TGTGCCAGCTCACCTTTGGGACAGGGATCCGAGCAGTACTTC

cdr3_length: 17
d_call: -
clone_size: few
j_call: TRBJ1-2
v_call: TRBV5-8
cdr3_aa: CASSLRFVVPRDYGYTF
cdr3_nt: TGTGCCAGCAGCTTGAGGTTTGTGGTGCCCCGGGACTATGGCTACACCTTC

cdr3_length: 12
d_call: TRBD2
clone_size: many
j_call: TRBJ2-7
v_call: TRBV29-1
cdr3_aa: CSVAHGGVEQYF
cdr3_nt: TGCAGCGTTGCCCATGGGGGGGTCGAGCAGTACTTC

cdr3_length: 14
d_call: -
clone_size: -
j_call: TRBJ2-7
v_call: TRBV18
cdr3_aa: CASSPLSIGAEQYF
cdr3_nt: TGTGCCAGCTCACCACTCTCGATTGGAGCCGAGCAGTACTTC

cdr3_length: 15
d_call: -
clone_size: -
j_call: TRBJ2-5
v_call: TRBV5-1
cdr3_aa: CASTRGGRGKETQYF
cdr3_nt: TGCGCCAGCACAAGGGGGGGACGAGGGAAAGAGACCCAGTACTTC

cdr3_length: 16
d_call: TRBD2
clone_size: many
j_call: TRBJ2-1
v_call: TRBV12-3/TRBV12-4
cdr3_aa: CASSFEAGGPNNEQFF
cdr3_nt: TGTGCCAGCAGTTTTGAGGCGGGGGGGCCCAACAATGAGCAGTTCTTC

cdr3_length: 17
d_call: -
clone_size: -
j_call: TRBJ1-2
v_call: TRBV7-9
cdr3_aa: CASSLLLVSGPDYGYTF
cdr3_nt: -

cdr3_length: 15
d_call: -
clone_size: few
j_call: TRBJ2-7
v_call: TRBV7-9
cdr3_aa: CASSFSGRLTYEQYF
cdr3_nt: TGTGCCAGCAGCTTCTCCGGGAGATTGACCTACGAGCAGTACTTC

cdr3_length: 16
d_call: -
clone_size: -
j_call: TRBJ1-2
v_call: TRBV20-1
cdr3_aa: CSALRGGAISNYGYTF
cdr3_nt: TGCAGTGCTCTCCGGGGAGGGGCGATCAGTAACTATGGCTACACCTTC

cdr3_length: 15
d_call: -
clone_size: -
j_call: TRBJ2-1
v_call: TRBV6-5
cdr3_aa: CASSYLPQGNNEQFF
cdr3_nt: TGTGCCAGCAGTTACCTACCGCAGGGAAACAATGAGCAGTTCTTC

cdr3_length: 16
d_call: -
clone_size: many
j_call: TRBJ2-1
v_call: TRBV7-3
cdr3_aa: CASSLSTAAPYNEQFF
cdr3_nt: TGTGCCAGCAGCTTAAGTACCGCGGCCCCCTACAATGAGCAGTTCTTC

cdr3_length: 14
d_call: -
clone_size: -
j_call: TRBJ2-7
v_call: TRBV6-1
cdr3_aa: CASSQAGLLRGQYF
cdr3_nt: TGTGCCAGCAGTCAGGCGGGCCTACTGCGGGGGCAGTACTTC

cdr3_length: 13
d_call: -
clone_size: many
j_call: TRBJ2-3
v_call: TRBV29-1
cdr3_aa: CSVVGRGVDTQYF
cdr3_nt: TGCAGCGTTGTGGGCAGGGGTGTAGATACGCAGTATTTT

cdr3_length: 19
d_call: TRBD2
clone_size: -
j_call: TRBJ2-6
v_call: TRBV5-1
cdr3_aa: CASSLVAGGPGNGANVLTF
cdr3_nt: TGCGCCAGCAGCTTGGTAGCGGGGGGGCCTGGAAATGGGGCCAACGTCCTGACTTTC

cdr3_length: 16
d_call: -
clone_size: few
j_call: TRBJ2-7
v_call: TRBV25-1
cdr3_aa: CASSEFGAEPFYEQYF
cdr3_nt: TGTGCCAGCAGTGAATTTGGGGCAGAACCCTTCTACGAGCAGTACTTC

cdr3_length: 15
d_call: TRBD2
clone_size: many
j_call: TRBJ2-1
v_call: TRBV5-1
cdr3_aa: CASSPGLAGVNEQFF
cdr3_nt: TGTGCCAGCAGTCCGGGACTAGCGGGAGTCAATGAGCAGTTCTTC

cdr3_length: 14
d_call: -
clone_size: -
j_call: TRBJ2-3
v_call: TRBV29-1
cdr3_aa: CSVNGGDSTDTQYF
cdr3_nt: TGCAGCGTTAACGGGGGAGACAGCACAGATACGCAGTATTTT

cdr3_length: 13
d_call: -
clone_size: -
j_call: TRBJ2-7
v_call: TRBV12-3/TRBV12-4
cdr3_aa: CASSFGASYEQYF
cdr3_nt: TGTGCCAGCAGTTTTGGGGCATCCTACGAGCAGTACTTC

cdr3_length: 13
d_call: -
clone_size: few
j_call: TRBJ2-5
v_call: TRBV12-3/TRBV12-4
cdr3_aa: CASSSSGRETQYF
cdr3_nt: TGTGCCAGCAGTTCGTCAGGGAGAGAGACCCAGTACTTC

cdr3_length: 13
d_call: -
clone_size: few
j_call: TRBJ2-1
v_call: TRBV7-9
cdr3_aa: CASSLRGEDEQFF
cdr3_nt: TGTGCCAGCAGCTTACGAGGGGAGGACGAGCAGTTCTTC